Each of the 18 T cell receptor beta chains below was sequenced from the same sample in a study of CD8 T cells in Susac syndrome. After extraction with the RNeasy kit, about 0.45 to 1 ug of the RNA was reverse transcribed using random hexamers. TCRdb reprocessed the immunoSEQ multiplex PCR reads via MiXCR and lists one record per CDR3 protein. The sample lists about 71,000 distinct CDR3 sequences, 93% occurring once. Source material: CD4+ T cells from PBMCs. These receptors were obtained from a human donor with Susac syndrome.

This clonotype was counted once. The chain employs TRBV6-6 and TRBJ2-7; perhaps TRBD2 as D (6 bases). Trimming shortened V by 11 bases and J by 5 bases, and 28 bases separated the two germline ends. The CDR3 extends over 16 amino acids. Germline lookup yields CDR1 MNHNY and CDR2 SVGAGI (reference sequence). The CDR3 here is CASRDLNRAPGDEQYF. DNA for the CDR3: TGTGCCTCCAGGGACTTGAACCGGGCCCCTGGGGACGAGCAGTACTTC.

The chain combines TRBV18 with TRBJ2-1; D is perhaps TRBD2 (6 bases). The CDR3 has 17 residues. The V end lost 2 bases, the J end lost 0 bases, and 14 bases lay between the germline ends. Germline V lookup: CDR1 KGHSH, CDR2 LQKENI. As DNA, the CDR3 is TGTGCCAGCTCACCATACTTCTACGGGAGCTCCTACAATGAGCAGTTCTTC. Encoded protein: CASSPYFYGSSYNEQFF.

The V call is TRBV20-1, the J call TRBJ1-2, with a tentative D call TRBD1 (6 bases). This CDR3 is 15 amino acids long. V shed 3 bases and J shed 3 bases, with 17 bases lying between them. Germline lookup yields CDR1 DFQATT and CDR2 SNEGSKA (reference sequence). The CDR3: CSASPRPTGHYGYTF. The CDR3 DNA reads TGCAGTGCTAGCCCAAGACCGACAGGCCACTATGGCTACACCTTC.

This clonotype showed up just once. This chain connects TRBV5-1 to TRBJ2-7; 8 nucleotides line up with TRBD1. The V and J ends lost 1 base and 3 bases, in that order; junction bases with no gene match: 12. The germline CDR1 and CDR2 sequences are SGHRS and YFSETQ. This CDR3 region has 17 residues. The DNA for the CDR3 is TGCGCCAGCAGCTTGCCACGAGGGACACAGGGGGTCTACGAGCAGTACTTC. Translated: CASSLPRGTQGVYEQYF. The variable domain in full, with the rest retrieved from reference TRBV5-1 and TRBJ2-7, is KAGVTQTPRYLIKTRGQQVTLSCSPISGHRSVSWYQQTPGQGLQFLFEYFSETQRNKGNFPGRFSGRQFSNSRSEMNVSTLELGDSALYLCASSLPRGTQGVYEQYFGPGTRLTVT.

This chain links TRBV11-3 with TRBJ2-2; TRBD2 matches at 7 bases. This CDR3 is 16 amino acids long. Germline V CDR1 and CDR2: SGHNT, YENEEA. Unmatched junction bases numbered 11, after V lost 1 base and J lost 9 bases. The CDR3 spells CASSLATGGRARELFF. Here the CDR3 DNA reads TGTGCCAGCAGCTTAGCCACGGGGGGACGTGCAAGGGAGCTGTTTTTT.

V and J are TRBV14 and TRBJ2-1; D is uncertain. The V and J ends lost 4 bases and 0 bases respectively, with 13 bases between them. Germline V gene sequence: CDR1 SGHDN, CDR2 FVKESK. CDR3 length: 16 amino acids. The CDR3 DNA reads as TGTGCCAGCAGCCGCGAACTCACTCGCTCCTACAATGAGCAGTTCTTC. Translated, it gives CASSRELTRSYNEQFF.

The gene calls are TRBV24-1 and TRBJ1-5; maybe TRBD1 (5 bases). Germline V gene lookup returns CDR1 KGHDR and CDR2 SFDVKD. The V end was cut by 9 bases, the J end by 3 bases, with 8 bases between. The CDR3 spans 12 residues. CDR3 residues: CATGGVNQPQHF. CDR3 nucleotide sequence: TGTGCCACCGGGGGGGTCAATCAGCCCCAGCATTTT.

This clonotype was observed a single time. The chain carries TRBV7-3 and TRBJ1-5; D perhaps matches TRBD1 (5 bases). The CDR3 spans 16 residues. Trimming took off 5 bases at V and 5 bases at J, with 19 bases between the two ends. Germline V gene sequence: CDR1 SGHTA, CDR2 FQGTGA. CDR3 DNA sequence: TGTGCCAGCAGCAAGCCCTCTAAGCTCAGGGATCAGCCCCAGCATTTT. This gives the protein CASSKPSKLRDQPQHF.

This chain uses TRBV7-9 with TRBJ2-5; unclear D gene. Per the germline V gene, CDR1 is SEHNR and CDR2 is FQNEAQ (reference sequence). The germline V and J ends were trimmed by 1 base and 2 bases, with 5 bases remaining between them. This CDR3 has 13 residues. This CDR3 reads CASSLGTQETQYF. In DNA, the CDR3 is TGTGCCAGCAGCTTAGGCACACAAGAGACCCAGTACTTC.

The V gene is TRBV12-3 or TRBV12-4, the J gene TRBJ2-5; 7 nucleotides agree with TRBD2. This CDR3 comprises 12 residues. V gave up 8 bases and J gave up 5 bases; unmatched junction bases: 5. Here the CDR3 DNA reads TGTGCCAGCTCCTGGGGGGGGGAGACCCAGTACTTC. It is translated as CASSWGGETQYF.

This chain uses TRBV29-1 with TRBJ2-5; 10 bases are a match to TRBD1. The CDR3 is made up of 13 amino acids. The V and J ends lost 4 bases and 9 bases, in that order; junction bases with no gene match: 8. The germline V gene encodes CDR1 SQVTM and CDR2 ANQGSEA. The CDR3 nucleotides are TGCAGCGTTGCCGACAGGGGGCTGGAGGCCCAGTACTTC. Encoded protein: CSVADRGLEAQYF.

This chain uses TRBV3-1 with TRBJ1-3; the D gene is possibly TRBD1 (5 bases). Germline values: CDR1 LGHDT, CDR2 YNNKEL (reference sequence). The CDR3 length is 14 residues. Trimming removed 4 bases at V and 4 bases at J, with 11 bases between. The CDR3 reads CASSLRDRGNTIYF. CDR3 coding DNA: TGTGCCAGCAGCCTCCGGGACCGCGGAAACACCATATATTTT.

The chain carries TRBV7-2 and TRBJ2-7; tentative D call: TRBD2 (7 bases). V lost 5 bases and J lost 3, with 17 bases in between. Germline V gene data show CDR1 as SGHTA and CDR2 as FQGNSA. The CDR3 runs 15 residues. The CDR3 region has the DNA TGTGCCAGCAGCCCCTACGGGGGGCCGGACTACGAGCAGTACTTC. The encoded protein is CASSPYGGPDYEQYF. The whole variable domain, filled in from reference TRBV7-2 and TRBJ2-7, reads GAGVSQSPSNKVTEKGKDVELRCDPISGHTALYWYRQSLGQGLEFLIYFQGNSAPDKSGLPSDRFSAERTGGSVSTLTIQRTQQEDSAVYLCASSPYGGPDYEQYFGPGTRLTVT.

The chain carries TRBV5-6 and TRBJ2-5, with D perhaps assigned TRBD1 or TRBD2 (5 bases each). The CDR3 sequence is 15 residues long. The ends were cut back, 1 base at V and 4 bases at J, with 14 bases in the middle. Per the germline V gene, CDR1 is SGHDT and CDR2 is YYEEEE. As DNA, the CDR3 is TGTGCCAGCAGCTTGAATGGGGGTCGGGGAGAGACCCAGTACTTC. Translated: CASSLNGGRGETQYF. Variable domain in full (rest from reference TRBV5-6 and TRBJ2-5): DAGVTQSPTHLIKTRGQQVTLRCSPKSGHDTVSWYQQALGQGPQFIFQYYEEEERQRGNFPDRFSGHQFPNYSSELNVNALLLGDSALYLCASSLNGGRGETQYFGPGTRLLVL.

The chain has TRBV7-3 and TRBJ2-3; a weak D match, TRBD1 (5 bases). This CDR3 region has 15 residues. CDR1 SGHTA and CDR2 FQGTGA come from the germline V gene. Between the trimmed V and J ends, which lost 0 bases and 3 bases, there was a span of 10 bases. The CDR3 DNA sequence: TGTGCCAGCAGCTTAACGACAGTATGGACAGATACGCAGTATTTT. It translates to CASSLTTVWTDTQYF.

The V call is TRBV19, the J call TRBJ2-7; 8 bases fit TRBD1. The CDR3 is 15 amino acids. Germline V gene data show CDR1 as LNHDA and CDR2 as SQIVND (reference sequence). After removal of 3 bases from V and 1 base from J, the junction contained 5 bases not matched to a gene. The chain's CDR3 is CASSINGQGSYEQYF. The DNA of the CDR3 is TGTGCCAGTAGTATTAACGGACAGGGTTCCTACGAGCAGTACTTC.

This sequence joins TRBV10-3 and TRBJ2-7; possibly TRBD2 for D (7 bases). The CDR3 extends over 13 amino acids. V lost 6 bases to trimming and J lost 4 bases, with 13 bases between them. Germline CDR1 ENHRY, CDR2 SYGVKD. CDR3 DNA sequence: TGTGCCATCAGATGGGAGGGGGGGTACGAGCAGTACTTC. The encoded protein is CAIRWEGGYEQYF.

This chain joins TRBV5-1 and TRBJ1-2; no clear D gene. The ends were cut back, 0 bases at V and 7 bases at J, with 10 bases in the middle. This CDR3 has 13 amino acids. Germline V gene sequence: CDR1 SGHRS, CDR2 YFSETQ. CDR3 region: CASSLDSLAGYTF. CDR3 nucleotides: TGCGCCAGCAGCTTGGATTCGCTGGCTGGCTACACCTTC.